The T cell receptor beta chain under discussion was sequenced for a study of blood T cell repertoires in COVID-19. Background on the study: PBMCs, B-cell-depleted T cells, or T cells provided the cDNA or gDNA that made up the material.

Recruits, aged roughly 18 to 100 years, lived in 24 US areas. The protocol was immunoSEQ multiplex PCR, while the TCRdb copy is restricted to in-frame clones and leaves out a portion. Among 130,000 to 150,000 clones listed, about 80% were seen once. Germline V gives CDR1 SEHNR, CDR2 FQNEAQ (reference sequence). This CDR3 is built from 12 residues. The ends were cut back, 5 bases at V and 9 bases at J, with 13 bases in the middle. The sequence was collected from a middle-aged man who had recovered from COVID-19. The chain has TRBV7-9 and TRBJ1-1; TRBD1 might be the D (5 bases). The sequencing input was PBMCs or T cells enriched from blood (not recorded which). CDR3 bases: TGTGCCAGCAGCCCGACAGTTCATCAAGCTTTCTTT. This gives the protein CASSPTVHQAFF.